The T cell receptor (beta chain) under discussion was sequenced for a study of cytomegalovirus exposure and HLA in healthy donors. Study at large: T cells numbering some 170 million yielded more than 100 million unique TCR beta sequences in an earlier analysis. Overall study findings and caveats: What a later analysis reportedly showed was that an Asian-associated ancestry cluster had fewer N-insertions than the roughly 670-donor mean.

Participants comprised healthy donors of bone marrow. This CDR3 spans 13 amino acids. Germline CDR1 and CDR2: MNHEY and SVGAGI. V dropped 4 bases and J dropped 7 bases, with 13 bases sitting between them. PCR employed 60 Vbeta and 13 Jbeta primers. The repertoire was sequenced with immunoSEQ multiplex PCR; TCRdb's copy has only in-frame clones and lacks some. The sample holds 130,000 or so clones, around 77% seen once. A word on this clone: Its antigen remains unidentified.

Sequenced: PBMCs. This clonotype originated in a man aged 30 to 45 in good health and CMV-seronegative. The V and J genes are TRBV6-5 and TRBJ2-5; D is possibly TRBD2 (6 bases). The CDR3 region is CASSSRGAMTQYF. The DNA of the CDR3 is TGTGCCAGCAGTTCGCGGGGCGCCATGACCCAGTACTTC.